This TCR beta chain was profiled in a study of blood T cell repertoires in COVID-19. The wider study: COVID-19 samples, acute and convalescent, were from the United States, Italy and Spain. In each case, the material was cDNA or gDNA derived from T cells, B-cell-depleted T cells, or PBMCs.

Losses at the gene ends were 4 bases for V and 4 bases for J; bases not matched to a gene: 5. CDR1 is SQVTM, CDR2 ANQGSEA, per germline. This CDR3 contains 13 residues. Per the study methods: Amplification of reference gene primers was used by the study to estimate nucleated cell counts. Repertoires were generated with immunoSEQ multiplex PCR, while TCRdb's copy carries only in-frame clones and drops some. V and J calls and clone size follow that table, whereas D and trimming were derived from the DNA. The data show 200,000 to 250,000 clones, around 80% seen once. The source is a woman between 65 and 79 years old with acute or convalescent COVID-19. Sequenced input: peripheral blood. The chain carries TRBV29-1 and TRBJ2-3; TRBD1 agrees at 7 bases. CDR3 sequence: CSVVIQGPDTQYF. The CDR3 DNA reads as TGCAGCGTTGTAATACAGGGGCCAGATACGCAGTATTTT.